This TCR beta chain was captured in a study of blood T cells in healthy people across ages. This CDR3 spans 14 amino acids. Between the trimmed V and J ends, which lost 8 bases and 0 bases, there was a span of 10 bases. Germline assignment: CDR1 MNHEY and CDR2 SVGEGT. It was with a sample-barcoded 5' primer and a J-beta primer mix that a second PCR of roughly 7 to 12 cycles was run. Every cDNA was tagged by a template-switch adaptor with 12 random nucleotides. MiXCR, run by TCRdb on the 5' RACE reads, gives a single entry per CDR3 protein. The data show some 730,000 distinct CDR3 sequences, 22% seen once. Study-wide findings and caveats: Older age coincided with a roughly linear decline in TCR beta diversity per million T cells.

This clonotype was recorded a few times. Its antigen is not identified. Every sample yielded at least 6.5 million isolated PBMCs. The sample consisted of blood. The sequence was obtained from a man between 65 and 85 years old in good health. The rearrangement uses TRBV6-2 or TRBV6-3 and TRBJ2-2; D unresolved. The CDR3 loop reads CASSASANTGELFF. DNA for the CDR3: TGTGCCAGCTCCGCCAGCGCGAACACCGGGGAGCTGTTTTTT.